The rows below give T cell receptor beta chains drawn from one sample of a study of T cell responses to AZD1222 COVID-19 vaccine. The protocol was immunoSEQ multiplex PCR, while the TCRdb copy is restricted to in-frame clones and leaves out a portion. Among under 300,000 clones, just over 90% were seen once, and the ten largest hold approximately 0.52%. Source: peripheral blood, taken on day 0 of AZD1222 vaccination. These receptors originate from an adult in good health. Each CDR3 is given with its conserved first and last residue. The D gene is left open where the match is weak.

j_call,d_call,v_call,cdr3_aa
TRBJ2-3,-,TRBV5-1,CASSLYGIQDTQYF
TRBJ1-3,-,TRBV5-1,CASSLKGTGNTIYF
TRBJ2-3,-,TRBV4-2,CASSQAGDSNTQYF
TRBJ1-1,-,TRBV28,CASSPRTVNTEAFF
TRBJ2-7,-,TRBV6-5,CASNRAGRDYEQYF
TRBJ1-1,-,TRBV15,CATSRALGTNTEAFF
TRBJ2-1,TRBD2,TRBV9,CASSVGGGTSVYNEQFF
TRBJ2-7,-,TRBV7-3,CASSLTMGGEQYF
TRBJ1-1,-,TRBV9,CASSVVSPGRTEAFF
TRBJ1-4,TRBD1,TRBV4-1,CASSQNTGGNEKLFF
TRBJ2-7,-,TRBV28,CASSLDGLSYEQYF
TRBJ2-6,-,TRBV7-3,CASTLGPGANVLTF
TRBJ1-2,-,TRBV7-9,CASSLGLSGPDGYTF
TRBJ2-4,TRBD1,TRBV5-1,CASSMDRDVAGNIQYF
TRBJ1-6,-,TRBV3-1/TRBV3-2,CASSQAGSNSPLHF
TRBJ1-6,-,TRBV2,CASSIDWFNSPLHF
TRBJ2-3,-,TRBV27,CASSWEGGRTDTQYF
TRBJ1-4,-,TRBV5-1,CASSLGGGTNEKLFF
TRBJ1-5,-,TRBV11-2,CASSSGDQPQHF
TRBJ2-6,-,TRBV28,CASSPPGLKVPGANVLTF
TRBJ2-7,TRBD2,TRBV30,CAWSGRGAYEQYF
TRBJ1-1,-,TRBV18,CASSPQGKNTEAFF
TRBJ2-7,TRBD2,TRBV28,CASRTGLAGGEQYF
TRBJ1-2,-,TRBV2,CASSNTRTANYGYTF
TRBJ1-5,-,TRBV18,CASSQTGSGNQPQHF
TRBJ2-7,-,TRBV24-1,CATSDSAASLPYEQYF
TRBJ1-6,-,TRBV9,CASSVRADNSPLHF
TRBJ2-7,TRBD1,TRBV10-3,CAIRGQDSEQYF
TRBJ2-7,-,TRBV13,CASSVTRGGEQYF
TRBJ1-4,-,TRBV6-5,CASTHGGSDEKLFF
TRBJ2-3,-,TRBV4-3,CASSPTTSTDTQYF
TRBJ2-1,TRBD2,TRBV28,CASSLRGGREEQFF
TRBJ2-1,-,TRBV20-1,CSATPGEQFF
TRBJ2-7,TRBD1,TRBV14,CASSLYRGSYEQYF
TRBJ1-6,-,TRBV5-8,CASSWIQTAGYNSPLHF
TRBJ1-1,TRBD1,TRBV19,CASSRGTGENTEAFF
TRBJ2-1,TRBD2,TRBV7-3,CASSSTTSGTYNEQFF
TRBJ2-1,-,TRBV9,CASSPYGTEDHEQFF
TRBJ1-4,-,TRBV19,CASSIGLALTNEKLFF
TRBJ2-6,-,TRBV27,CASSSWGSGANVLTF
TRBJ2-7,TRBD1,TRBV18,CASSPAIGQGSGYEQYF
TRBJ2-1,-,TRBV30,CAWGQGVRRNEQFF
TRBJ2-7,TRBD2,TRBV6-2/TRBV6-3,CASSYQRTSGGLYEQYF
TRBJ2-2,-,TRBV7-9,CASSNYPGSSIGELFF
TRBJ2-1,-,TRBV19,CASSWGNEQFF